This is a list of T cell receptor beta chains from one sample in a study of cytomegalovirus exposure and HLA in healthy donors. The method was immunoSEQ multiplex PCR; TCRdb's version includes in-frame clones alone and lacks a portion of them. The data hold roughly 240,000 clones, with around 84% observed a single time. What was sequenced was PBMCs. All receptors come from a girl aged 2 to 10 in good health and CMV-seronegative. Both conserved end residues are part of each CDR3. D genes are given only for firm matches. Clone size is stated in some rows and not others, as once, few, many or a class when expanded.

abundance,v_gene,j_gene,d_gene,CDR3nt,CDR3aa
NA,TRBV6-1,TRBJ2-5,NA,TGTGCCAGCAGTCCCCCTACAGGGACGGGAGAGACCCAGTACTTC,CASSPPTGTGETQYF
NA,TRBV5-1,TRBJ2-5,TRBD1,TGCGCCAGCAGCTTACGGACAGGGGGCGTACTAGAAGAGACCCAGTACTTC,CASSLRTGGVLEETQYF
NA,TRBV6-5,TRBJ2-7,NA,TGTGCCAGCAGTTCCCCGGGGACCGGGGGATACGAGCAGTACTTC,CASSSPGTGGYEQYF
NA,TRBV12-5,TRBJ2-1,TRBD1,TGTGCTAGCACACGGACAGGGACTCACAATGAGCAGTTCTTC,CASTRTGTHNEQFF
NA,TRBV5-4,TRBJ2-1,NA,TGTGCCAGCAGCCCGGGGCCCAGGGGTAATGAGCAGTTCTTC,CASSPGPRGNEQFF
NA,TRBV30,TRBJ2-5,NA,TGTGCCTGGAGCCAACAATTCCAAGAGACCCAGTACTTC,CAWSQQFQETQYF
few,TRBV6-1,TRBJ2-1,TRBD1,TGTGCCAGCATACCGGGACAGGGTTACAATGAGCAGTTCTTC,CASIPGQGYNEQFF
NA,TRBV6-1,TRBJ1-2,TRBD1,TGTGCCAGCAGTTGGGACAGGAACTATGGCTACACCTTC,CASSWDRNYGYTF
NA,TRBV9,TRBJ2-2,TRBD2,TGTGCCAGCAGCGTAGTGCTAGCGGGAGCACCCGGGGAGCTGTTTTTT,CASSVVLAGAPGELFF
NA,TRBV7-9,TRBJ2-7,TRBD1,TGTGCCAGCAGCCCAGCCGGGACAGAACCCTACGAGCAGTACTTC,CASSPAGTEPYEQYF
NA,TRBV7-2,TRBJ2-1,NA,TGTGCCAGCAGCCCACCCTCTAGCCGTGGTGAGCAGTTCTTC,CASSPPSSRGEQFF
NA,TRBV6-6,TRBJ1-6,TRBD1,TGTGCCAGCAGACCGGGACAGGGGCTTGTTCCCCTCCACTTT,CASRPGQGLVPLHF
NA,TRBV13,TRBJ2-1,TRBD1,TGTGCCAGCAGCACACAGGGGGCGCACTATGAGCAGTTCTTC,CASSTQGAHYEQFF
NA,TRBV6-1,TRBJ2-5,TRBD2,TGTGCCAGCAGACGACTAGCGGGGAGTCAAGAGACCCAGTACTTC,CASRRLAGSQETQYF
few,TRBV5-1,TRBJ2-5,TRBD1,TGCGCCAGCAGCTTGGTGGGGGGGACAGGGTCCCCAGAGACCCAGTACTTC,CASSLVGGTGSPETQYF
NA,TRBV6-5,TRBJ1-1,NA,TGTGCCAGCAGTTACGGGGGGGCGCGGACTGAAGCTTTCTTT,CASSYGGARTEAFF
NA,TRBV27,TRBJ2-1,TRBD1,TGTGCCAGCAGTTTGGGGAACAGGGGAAGCGATGAGCAGTTCTTC,CASSLGNRGSDEQFF
NA,TRBV27,TRBJ2-7,TRBD2,TGTGCCAGCAGCCGGCTAGCGGGAGGGTTCTACGAGCAGTACTTC,CASSRLAGGFYEQYF
NA,TRBV29-1,TRBJ1-1,NA,TGCAGCGTTGAGGCAGGTGTAGGAGCTTTCTTT,CSVEAGVGAFF
NA,TRBV28,TRBJ2-5,TRBD2,TGTGCCAGCAGTTTCTTCACTAGCGGGCGAGAGACCCAGTACTTC,CASSFFTSGRETQYF
NA,TRBV5-1,TRBJ1-4,TRBD1,TGCGCCAGCAGCCCGGACAGGGGGAAGTCCGTTAATGAAAAACTGTTTTTT,CASSPDRGKSVNEKLFF
NA,TRBV5-5,TRBJ2-2,NA,TGTGCCAGCAGCTTTCTTGACTATGGGGAGCTGTTTTTT,CASSFLDYGELFF
NA,TRBV4-1,TRBJ1-2,NA,TGCGCCAGCAGCCTCCGACGGGAGGGCTATGGCTACACCTTC,CASSLRREGYGYTF
NA,TRBV19,TRBJ2-5,NA,TGTGCCAGTAGTACGGTGGGCGGGCTAGCGACGCAGACCCAGTACTTC,CASSTVGGLATQTQYF
NA,TRBV7-9,TRBJ1-4,TRBD1,TGTGCCAGCAGCTTAAACCCCCCCGGACAGGGGTGGGAAAAACTGTTTTTT,CASSLNPPGQGWEKLFF
NA,TRBV6-1,TRBJ1-4,NA,TGTGCCAGCAGTGAAGGGCGGGATAATGAAAAACTGTTTTTT,CASSEGRDNEKLFF
NA,TRBV14,TRBJ1-1,NA,TGTGCCAGCAGCCAAGAATGGCCGAACACTGAAGCTTTCTTT,CASSQEWPNTEAFF
few,TRBV15,TRBJ1-4,TRBD1,TGTGCCACCAGCAGCTCACAGGGGGGCCGGGAAAAACTGTTTTTT,CATSSSQGGREKLFF
NA,TRBV2,TRBJ1-2,NA,TGTGCCATAAGACAGGATAACTATGGCTACACCTTC,CAIRQDNYGYTF
NA,TRBV7-9,TRBJ2-5,NA,TGTGCCAGCAGCTTGGGAACAGGGATTCTGGAGACCCAGTACTTC,CASSLGTGILETQYF
NA,TRBV5-4,TRBJ1-3,TRBD1,TGTGCCAGCAGCCTGGGGACAGGGCAGGGGGGAAACACCATATATTTT,CASSLGTGQGGNTIYF
NA,TRBV7-9,TRBJ1-2,TRBD1,TGTGCCAGCAGCTGGGGACAGACCAACTATGGCTACACCTTC,CASSWGQTNYGYTF
NA,TRBV27,TRBJ2-7,NA,TGTGCCAGCAGGGGGATTGACAGCTCCTACGAGCAGTACTTC,CASRGIDSSYEQYF
NA,TRBV9,TRBJ2-5,TRBD2,TGTGCCAGCAGCCCTCGGGGGGGCGGACATCAAGAGACCCAGTACTTC,CASSPRGGGHQETQYF
NA,TRBV6-1,TRBJ1-1,NA,TGTGCCAGCAGTTCAAACACGAACACTGAAGCTTTCTTT,CASSSNTNTEAFF
NA,TRBV27,TRBJ2-2,NA,TGTGCCAGCAGTTTATTGGATTTAGGGGGCACCGGGGAGCTGTTTTTT,CASSLLDLGGTGELFF
NA,TRBV23-1,TRBJ2-4,TRBD1,TGCGCCAGCAGTCAATCCCCCGGGACAGTAAAAAACATTCAGTACTTC,CASSQSPGTVKNIQYF
NA,TRBV5-4,TRBJ2-7,TRBD2,TGTGCCAGCAGCTTGGTACGGGAGGGCCCCTACGAGCAGTACTTC,CASSLVREGPYEQYF
NA,TRBV27,TRBJ1-2,TRBD1,TGTGCCAGCAGTTTAACCCACAGGGGGTCAAGCTATGGCTACACCTTC,CASSLTHRGSSYGYTF
NA,TRBV19,TRBJ1-5,NA,TGTGCCAGTAGTATCTCCAGTCCAGGGGTTTATAGCAATCAGCCCCAGCATTTT,CASSISSPGVYSNQPQHF
few,TRBV6-5,TRBJ2-1,TRBD2,TGTGCCAGTACTAGCGGGAGGGCCCAGTTCTTC,CASTSGRAQFF
NA,TRBV21-1,TRBJ2-7,NA,TGTGCCAGCAGCAAAGCGCGGCGGGGAGATTCCTACGAGCAGTACTTC,CASSKARRGDSYEQYF
NA,TRBV7-3,TRBJ2-3,NA,TGTGCCAGCAGCTTAGAACGGGGGGCATCAGATACGCAGTATTTT,CASSLERGASDTQYF
NA,TRBV6-5,TRBJ1-2,TRBD1,TGTGCCAGCAGTTACTCGGCCAGGGGGCAGGGCTACACCTTC,CASSYSARGQGYTF
NA,TRBV4-1,TRBJ2-7,TRBD2,TGCGCCAGCAGCCACGCGGGGGAGGGCTACGAGCAGTACTTC,CASSHAGEGYEQYF
NA,TRBV4-1,TRBJ2-7,TRBD1,TGCGCCAGCAGCCAAGCCCAGACAGGGAGCTCCTACGAGCAGTACTTC,CASSQAQTGSSYEQYF
NA,TRBV7-9,TRBJ1-1,NA,TGTGCCAGCAGCCAGAACACTGAAGCTTTCTTT,CASSQNTEAFF
NA,TRBV5-1,TRBJ2-5,TRBD2,TGCGCCAGCAGGCCGACTAGCGGGGGGTTAAGAGAGACCCAGTACTTC,CASRPTSGGLRETQYF
NA,TRBV7-9,TRBJ2-5,NA,TGTGCCAGCAGTCAATGGGGGCGGGGAGGGGAAGAGACCCAGTACTTC,CASSQWGRGGEETQYF
NA,TRBV7-9,TRBJ2-1,NA,TGTGCCAGCAGCCCCGAGGGGGTCGGGGAGCAGTTCTTC,CASSPEGVGEQFF
once,TRBV29-1,TRBJ1-3,TRBD1,TGCAGCGCTGGCGACAGGGGGCGAAGAAACACCATATATTTT,CSAGDRGRRNTIYF
NA,TRBV30,TRBJ2-7,NA,TGTGCCTGGAGTCGACAGGCGCCGACCTACGAGCAGTACTTC,CAWSRQAPTYEQYF
NA,TRBV19,TRBJ1-2,TRBD1,TGTGCCAGTAGTATCGTGGGACAGGGGGACTTTTATGGCTACACCTTC,CASSIVGQGDFYGYTF
NA,TRBV6-6,TRBJ1-3,NA,TGTGCCAGCAGTTATGGGGACTCAGGAAACACCATATATTTT,CASSYGDSGNTIYF
NA,TRBV6-1,TRBJ1-5,NA,TGTGCCAGCAGTGAGGGGCCGGTCGCCAAGCCCCAGCATTTT,CASSEGPVAKPQHF